This T cell receptor (beta chain) was sequenced during a study of blood T cell repertoires in COVID-19. Study summary: Donors in the United States, Italy and Spain gave samples during acute or convalescent COVID-19. The analysed material was cDNA or gDNA that came from T cells, B-cell-depleted T cells, or PBMCs.

V was trimmed by 7 bases and J by 4 bases, leaving 11 bases between them. The CDR3 loop spans 11 amino acids. The V gene's germline CDR1 is DFQATT and CDR2 SNEGSKA (reference sequence). Original processing methods: Reference gene primer amplification yielded estimated nucleated cell counts. Generated by immunoSEQ multiplex PCR, the TCRdb table keeps only in-frame clones and is missing some. V, J and clone size derive from that table, while D and trimming were established from the DNA sequence. In the table there are roughly 170,000 clones, around 87% of which are singletons. This clone was found many times.

The receptor's source is a woman between 18 and 29 years old who had recovered from COVID-19. The chain has TRBV20-1 and TRBJ2-7; D ambiguous. What was sequenced was peripheral blood. As DNA, the CDR3 is TGCAGTGTAGCAAGAGAATACGAGCAGTACTTC. Protein: CSVAREYEQYF.